This TCR beta chain appears in the sequencing data of a study of T cell responses to AZD1222 COVID-19 vaccine (dated by TCRdb to the early 2020s). In the study overall: AZD1222 recipients with second doses at about 4 weeks or about 12 weeks were pooled, because spike-specific TCR depth and breadth did not differ between schedules. A total of about 250 trial participants underwent TCR sequencing, of whom 200 to 220 had received two doses of AZD1222 and approximately 25 had received two doses of the MenACWY control vaccine. Enrollment into the trials was organized by age into subgroups of 18-55, 56-69 and 70-plus years, and those subgroups contained roughly 140, 27 and 60 TCR-sequenced participants, respectively.

The time point label corresponds to: baseline before first vaccination. Vaccinee samples came from UK trials COV001 and COV002, including a single-blind randomized controlled phase 2/3 trial of AZD1222 (ChAdOx1 nCoV-19) in healthy adults. Trial participant PBMC samples were collected at day 0 and day 28 after the second dose for TCRbeta chain sequencing. As concerns this clone: What this receptor recognizes is not known. It has no much larger one-base neighbor in the sample; base qualities were not kept.

Findings and caveats that apply to the study as a whole: Because no samples from the day 14 peak response were available, repertoires could be characterized only after the peak T cell response. Reportedly, close to half of the unique spike-specific TCRs recognized epitopes lying outside the regions that are mutated in the B.1.351 and B.1.1.7 variants. The 56-69-year group was small, and its depth increase did not reach significance, likely because of low power. The vaccine-associated CD4 TCRs covered the entire spike protein, and the dominant responses fell in regions 160-218 and 743-854. After two AZD1222 doses, both the breadth and the depth of spike-specific TCRs were significantly higher than at day 0 and than in MenACWY recipients. Most participants were white British and females outnumbered males, and the authors suggested that clonal diversity may have been underestimated. Conclusions about previously exposed vaccinees are limited because only six or seven AZD1222 recipients were SARS-CoV-2 seropositive at baseline.

The CDR3 spans 14 residues, from the cysteine through the phenylalanine. The CDR3 DNA has 42 bases and is translated from base 1. From a lookup of the germline V gene, CDR1 and CDR2 are MDHEN and SYDVKM. At the junction V is shortened by 6 bases and J by 4 bases; bases outside the gene matches: 6. The CDR3 regions of human TCRbeta chains were analyzed by immunosequencing. The original pipeline was this. TCRs in the repertoires were compared against a reference library of SARS-CoV-2-specific TCRs that had been generated with the MIRA antigen-specificity platform. Breadth was defined as the fraction of unique TCRs that were SARS-CoV-2-associated, and depth was defined as the fraction of total T cells that were SARS-CoV-2-associated. Using the MIRA data, every spike-specific TCR was mapped to the spike region that the TCR reacted to and assigned to either a CD4 or a CD8 class. Log10-transformed breadth and depth values were compared by one-way ANOVA with Sidak's multiple comparisons tests. TCRdb stores this immuneACCESS table with in-frame sequences only. Part of the clones is absent; in the studies checked, under half of the shortfall reflects unresolved V genes, and no reason is known for the rest. V, J and clone size reflect that table, while D and trimming were determined from the DNA. The sample yields some 83,000 clones; roughly 83% were counted once. The ten biggest clones cover 7.5% to 9% of the sample.

This receptor was identified in an adult in good health. Sequenced here: peripheral blood, sampled on day 0 of AZD1222 vaccination. Recombination linked TRBV28 to TRBJ1-1; TRBD1 aligns with 9 central bases. The CDR3: CASRYRGRFTEAFF. The DNA sequence is TGTGCCAGCAGGTACAGGGGGCGATTCACTGAAGCTTTCTTT.